This TCR beta chain was recovered during a study of blood T cell repertoires in COVID-19 (dated by TCRdb to 2020 to 2022). About the investigation overall: Samples covering the acute and convalescent phases of COVID-19 were provided by collaborators in the United States, Italy and Spain. The dataset comprised deeply sampled blood TCRbeta repertoires from subjects exposed to, actively infected with, or recovered from COVID-19. The repertoires were released in a freely available public database meant as a resource for research on the immune response to SARS-CoV-2. Where HLA class I and class II types were available, the types were taken from metadata supplied by the sample provider, not from assay-based typing. The material from the prospective study consisted of cDNA or gDNA derived from T cells, B-cell-depleted T cells, or PBMCs. A de-identified subject ID, COVID-19 status, age in years and sex were almost always included in the sample metadata. The samples were drawn from the first 160 participants of the ongoing ImmuneRACE study and from about 1,200 subjects provided by 6 global collaborators. The investigation overall reported the following: The quantity of clinical and demographic metadata differed by source and by participant and was supplied without curation.

The immunoSEQ Assay, a bias-controlled multiplex PCR, was used to amplify TCRbeta CDR3 regions from genomic DNA. The study's own analysis went as follows. The number of nucleated cells in each sample was estimated from the amplification of reference gene primers within the assay. Sequence reads were collapsed and filtered to measure the absolute abundance of every unique TCRbeta CDR3 rearrangement. For each sample, productive Simpson clonality was calculated by taking the square root of Simpson's diversity index across productive rearrangements. The source is immuneACCESS, and TCRdb retained only in-frame sequences with V and J called. Part of the clones is not carried over; for the studies checked, unresolved V genes explain less than half of this, and the remainder is unexplained. From that table come the V and J calls and clone size; the DNA was used to work out D and trimming. The sample table holds some 33,000 clones, of which about nine tenths were seen once. The ten largest clonotypes hold 20% of the sample.

Whole blood was collected in K2EDTA tubes by collaborating institutions according to the institutions' own protocols. Collaborator samples were shipped for TCRbeta analysis as frozen whole blood, isolated PBMCs, or DNA extracted from either sample type. In the case of this clone: The antigen it binds to is not known. No much larger clone exists at a distance of one base, and base qualities are not known.

The receptor's source is a man in his 60s with acute or convalescent COVID-19. Sequencing used peripheral blood.

The CDR3 reads as follows: CASSSRLAGGKDNTGELFF. The DNA sequence is TGCGCCAGCAGCTCCCGACTAGCGGGAGGGAAGGACAACACCGGGGAGCTGTTTTTT. The rearranged segments are TRBV5-1 and TRBJ2-2; TRBD2 lines up with 14 middle nucleotides. From its cysteine to its phenylalanine, the CDR3 spans 19 amino acids. Of all the DNA, just the CDR3 is kept, 57 bases in frame from base 1. V is pruned by 3 bases and J by 2 bases, leaving 9 bases of the junction without a gene match. For CDR1 and CDR2, the germline V gene lists SGHRS and YFSETQ.